These T cell receptor beta chains were read from a single sample in a study of siplizumab effects on memory and regulatory T cells. The data were produced by immunoSEQ multiplex PCR, yet TCRdb's version contains in-frame clones alone and is incomplete. The table lists roughly 60,000 clones, 93% of them singletons. The sample comprised CD8+ T cells sorted from blood. These receptors were obtained from a human donor in good health. CDR3s include the opening cysteine and the closing phenylalanine or tryptophan. D genes are given only for firm matches. Some rows have no size entry. The others give once, few or many, or a class for an expanded clone.

16,.,.,TRBJ1-6,TRBV15,CATSRPGQDPRSPLHF,TGTGCCACCAGCAGGCCGGGACAAGATCCTCGGTCACCCCTCCACTTT
13,.,.,TRBJ1-3,TRBV28,CASSQGLGNTIYF,TGTGCCAGCAGCCAAGGACTTGGAAACACCATATATTTT
15,.,.,TRBJ2-7,TRBV4-3,CASSQDHGAAYEQYF,TGCGCCAGCAGCCAAGATCACGGAGCAGCCTACGAGCAGTACTTC
15,TRBD1,.,TRBJ2-5,TRBV9,CASSPETGTQETQYF,TGTGCCAGCAGCCCCGAGACAGGGACCCAAGAGACCCAGTACTTC
18,TRBD2,.,TRBJ2-1,TRBV7-6,CASSPHISSGSSYNEQFF,TGTGCCAGCAGCCCGCACATTTCTAGCGGGAGCTCCTACAATGAGCAGTTCTTC
14,TRBD1,.,TRBJ1-1,TRBV28,CASSFGTGGIEAFF,TGTGCCAGCAGTTTCGGGACAGGGGGCATTGAAGCTTTCTTT
11,.,.,TRBJ2-1,TRBV30,CAWSVVDEQFF,TGTGCCTGGAGTGTAGTAGATGAGCAGTTCTTC
17,TRBD2,.,TRBJ2-2,TRBV7-3,CASSLGLAGGGAGELFF,TGTGCCAGCAGCTTGGGCCTAGCGGGAGGGGGCGCCGGGGAGCTGTTTTTT
11,.,.,TRBJ1-1,TRBV4-2,CASSLGTEAFF,TGTGCCAGCAGCCTAGGGACTGAAGCTTTCTTT
13,TRBD2,.,TRBJ2-7,TRBV9,CASSKGLASEQYF,TGTGCCAGCAGCAAGGGACTAGCCTCCGAGCAGTACTTC
11,.,.,TRBJ2-2,TRBV29-1,CSVVYDGELFF,TGCAGCGTTGTGTACGACGGGGAGCTGTTTTTT
10,.,.,TRBJ2-1,TRBV5-4,CASGDLEQFF,TGTGCCAGCGGGGACTTGGAGCAGTTCTTC
14,TRBD1,.,TRBJ1-1,TRBV2,CASSAPGGEGRAFF,TGTGCCAGCAGTGCACCAGGGGGCGAAGGACGAGCTTTCTTT
15,.,.,TRBJ1-1,TRBV6-5,CASSYSSSGNTEAFF,TGTGCCAGCAGTTACTCTTCGTCAGGGAACACTGAAGCTTTCTTT
12,.,.,TRBJ2-2,TRBV7-9,CASSSSTGELFF,TGTGCCAGCAGCTCCTCCACCGGGGAGCTGTTTTTT
14,TRBD2,.,TRBJ2-5,TRBV6-6,CATILAGGQETQYF,TGTGCCACAATTCTAGCGGGAGGACAAGAGACCCAGTACTTC
13,.,.,TRBJ2-3,TRBV11-1,CASSLDSTDTQYF,TGTGCCAGCAGCTTAGACAGCACAGATACGCAGTATTTT
14,.,.,TRBJ1-5,TRBV6-5,CASSYSDSYQPQHF,TGTGCCAGCAGTTACTCTGACAGTTATCAGCCCCAGCATTTT
17,TRBD2,.,TRBJ2-3,TRBV10-3,CAISELSSGRGTDTQYF,TGTGCCATCAGTGAATTATCTAGCGGGAGAGGCACAGATACGCAGTATTTT
15,TRBD2,.,TRBJ2-7,TRBV5-5,CASSPRLAGIYEQYF,TGTGCCAGCAGCCCCCGACTAGCGGGCATCTACGAGCAGTACTTC
13,.,.,TRBJ1-2,TRBV4-1,CASSPREGRGYTF,TGCGCCAGCAGCCCGAGGGAGGGGAGGGGCTACACCTTC
13,.,.,TRBJ1-5,TRBV10-2,CASSESGLQPQHF,TGCGCCAGCAGTGAGTCCGGGTTACAGCCCCAGCATTTT
13,TRBD1,.,TRBJ2-3,TRBV27,CASSWDRADTQYF,TGTGCCAGCAGTTGGGACAGGGCAGATACGCAGTATTTT
13,.,.,TRBJ2-3,TRBV27,CASSNRGTDTQYF,TGTGCCAGCAGCAACCGGGGCACAGATACGCAGTATTTT
13,TRBD2,.,TRBJ2-1,TRBV30,CAWSGTSDNEQFF,TGTGCCTGGAGTGGGACTAGCGACAATGAGCAGTTCTTC
15,TRBD2,.,TRBJ2-3,TRBV4-1,CASSQGLAGEDTQYF,TGCGCCAGCAGTCAAGGGCTAGCGGGAGAAGATACGCAGTATTTT
14,.,.,TRBJ2-7,TRBV27,CATIGNGNSYEQYF,TGTGCCACCATCGGGAACGGGAACTCCTACGAGCAGTACTTC
13,.,.,TRBJ2-7,TRBV6-1,CASSEGSSYEQYF,TGTGCCAGCAGTGAAGGATCTTCGTATGAGCAGTACTTC
13,TRBD1,.,TRBJ1-2,TRBV7-2,CASSLNRGYGYTF,TGTGCCAGCAGCTTAAACAGGGGCTATGGCTACACCTTC
14,TRBD1,.,TRBJ2-7,TRBV4-1,CASSQVQGNYEQYF,TGCGCCAGCAGCCAAGTACAGGGGAACTACGAGCAGTACTTC
14,.,.,TRBJ2-1,TRBV30,CAWSVAGHYNEQFF,TGTGCCTGGAGTGTAGCGGGTCACTACAATGAGCAGTTCTTC
14,TRBD2,.,TRBJ2-7,TRBV2,CASRRTSGFYEQYF,TGTGCCAGCAGGCGAACTAGCGGATTCTACGAGCAGTACTTC
13,.,.,TRBJ1-1,TRBV28,CASSLGRATEAFF,TGTGCCAGCAGTTTAGGGAGGGCCACTGAAGCTTTCTTT
15,TRBD1,.,TRBJ1-2,TRBV18,CASFLGQAPNYGYTF,TGTGCCAGCTTTCTCGGACAGGCCCCTAACTATGGCTACACCTTC
15,.,.,TRBJ2-1,TRBV7-2,CASSLESSSYNEQFF,TGTGCCAGCAGCCTGGAGAGTAGCTCCTACAATGAGCAGTTCTTC
16,TRBD2,.,TRBJ2-5,TRBV7-9,CASSLDSSGLGETQYF,TGTGCCAGCAGCTTAGATAGTAGCGGGTTGGGAGAGACCCAGTACTTC
16,TRBD2,.,TRBJ2-7,TRBV9,CASSVGASGVSYEQYF,TGTGCCAGCAGCGTAGGAGCTAGCGGGGTGTCCTACGAGCAGTACTTC
13,.,few,TRBJ1-2,TRBV29-1,CSVDSERNHGYTF,TGCAGCGTTGATTCAGAGCGTAACCATGGCTACACCTTC
15,TRBD1,.,TRBJ1-5,TRBV27,CASSSGTGGNQPQHF,TGTGCCAGCAGTTCGGGGACAGGCGGGAATCAGCCCCAGCATTTT
17,.,.,TRBJ2-2,TRBV13,CASWSRMDGRNTGELFF,TGTGCCAGCTGGTCGAGAATGGACGGACGAAACACCGGGGAGCTGTTTTTT
14,TRBD2,once,TRBJ2-7,TRBV7-2,CASSLELAAYEQYF,TGTGCCAGCAGCTTAGAGCTAGCGGCCTACGAGCAGTACTTC
13,.,few,TRBJ2-2,TRBV7-9,CASSLAGPQELFF,TGTGCCAGCAGCTTAGCAGGACCTCAGGAGCTGTTTTTT
16,TRBD2,.,TRBJ2-7,TRBV10-3,CAISAPETSGTYEQYF,TGTGCCATCAGTGCCCCGGAGACTAGCGGGACCTACGAGCAGTACTTC
12,.,.,TRBJ1-5,TRBV27,CASSFLRQPQHF,TGTGCCAGCAGTTTTCTACGTCAGCCCCAGCATTTT
13,TRBD1,.,TRBJ1-2,TRBV5-6,CASSAGTGYGYTF,TGTGCCAGCAGCGCAGGGACAGGCTATGGCTACACCTTC
13,.,.,TRBJ2-1,TRBV2,CASSDGPGDEQFF,TGTGCCAGCAGTGACGGTCCGGGGGATGAGCAGTTCTTC
12,.,.,TRBJ2-7,TRBV27,CASSLSSYEQYF,TGTGCCAGCAGTTTAAGCTCCTACGAGCAGTACTTC
13,.,.,TRBJ2-1,TRBV14,CASSQGPSAEQFF,TGTGCCAGCAGCCAAGGACCTAGCGCCGAGCAGTTCTTC
13,.,once,TRBJ1-1,TRBV5-1,CASSLAGNTEAFF,TGCGCCAGCAGCTTGGCAGGCAACACTGAAGCTTTCTTT
17,TRBD2,.,TRBJ2-1,TRBV11-2,CASSLSRAGGSINEQFF,TGTGCCAGCAGCTTATCCCGGGCGGGAGGTTCCATCAATGAGCAGTTCTTC
12,.,.,TRBJ2-2,TRBV7-8,CASSPGGGELFF,TGTGCCAGCAGCCCCGGAGGCGGGGAGCTGTTTTTT
12,TRBD1,.,TRBJ2-7,TRBV25-1,CASTGTVYEQYF,TGTGCCAGCACTGGGACAGTCTACGAGCAGTACTTC
15,.,.,TRBJ1-4,TRBV9,CASSVTGSTNEKLFF,TGTGCCAGCAGCGTAACAGGGAGTACTAATGAAAAACTGTTTTTT
14,TRBD1,.,TRBJ2-3,TRBV27,CASSLQGATDTQYF,TGTGCCAGCAGTTTGCAGGGGGCAACAGATACGCAGTATTTT
14,TRBD1,.,TRBJ2-7,TRBV7-3,CASRVPTGGREQYF,TGTGCCAGCAGAGTTCCAACAGGGGGCAGGGAGCAGTACTTC
15,.,.,TRBJ1-4,TRBV19,CASSMSGELNEKLFF,TGTGCCAGTAGTATGTCGGGGGAACTAAATGAAAAACTGTTTTTT
12,.,.,TRBJ1-1,TRBV5-6,CASSFGDTEAFF,TGTGCCAGCAGCTTCGGAGACACTGAAGCTTTCTTT
14,TRBD1,.,TRBJ1-1,TRBV9,CASSAGQHNTEAFF,TGTGCCAGCAGCGCGGGACAGCATAACACTGAAGCTTTCTTT
16,TRBD2,.,TRBJ2-1,TRBV28,CASSLVVAGGPDEQFF,TGTGCCAGCAGTTTGGTGGTAGCGGGAGGGCCCGATGAGCAGTTCTTC
14,.,.,TRBJ1-2,TRBV7-8,CASTLGTSNYGYTF,TGTGCCAGCACCCTTGGGACGTCTAACTATGGCTACACCTTC